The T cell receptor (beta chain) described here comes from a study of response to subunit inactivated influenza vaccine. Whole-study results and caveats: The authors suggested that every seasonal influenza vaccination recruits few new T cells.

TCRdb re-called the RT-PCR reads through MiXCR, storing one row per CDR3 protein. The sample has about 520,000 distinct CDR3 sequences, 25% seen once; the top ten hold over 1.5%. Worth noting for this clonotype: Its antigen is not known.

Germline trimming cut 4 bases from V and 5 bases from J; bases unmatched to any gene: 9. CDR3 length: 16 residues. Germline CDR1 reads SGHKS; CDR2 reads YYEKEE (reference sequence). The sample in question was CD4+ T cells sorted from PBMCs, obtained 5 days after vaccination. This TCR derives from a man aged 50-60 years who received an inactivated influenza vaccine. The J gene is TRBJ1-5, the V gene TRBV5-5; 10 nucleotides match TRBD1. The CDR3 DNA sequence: TGTGCCAGCAGCCCCGGACAGGGGGAAGTTCATCAGCCCCAGCATTTT. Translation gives CASSPGQGEVHQPQHF.